Listed here are 21 T cell receptor beta chains from one sample, sequenced in a study of blood T cell repertoires in COVID-19. Here immunoSEQ multiplex PCR was the method, and the copy in TCRdb shows in-frame clones only, minus some. This sample has approximately 170,000 clones, with 84% found just once. Sequences were obtained from PBMCs or T cells enriched from blood (not recorded which). Receptors originate from a woman in her fifties or sixties who had recovered from COVID-19.

The J gene is TRBJ2-7, the V gene TRBV7-2; 7 bases line up with TRBD1. The ends lost 4 bases at V and 4 bases at J; junction bases unmatched: 7. Germline loops: CDR1 SGHTA, CDR2 FQGNSA. The CDR3 spans 14 residues. Here the CDR3 DNA reads TGTGCCAGCAGCTCGGGACAGACAACTTACGAGCAGTACTTC. This sequence encodes CASSSGQTTYEQYF.

The V call is TRBV19, the J call TRBJ1-2; D may be TRBD1 (6 bases). Germline-derived CDR1 and CDR2 are LNHDA and SQIVND (reference sequence). The CDR3 runs to 14 residues. V lost 7 bases, J lost 1 base, and 13 bases lay in between. The CDR3 coding sequence is TGTGCCAGTACCCTACAGGGTTTTAACTATGGCTACACCTTC. Translation gives CASTLQGFNYGYTF.

This chain joins TRBV4-1 and TRBJ1-1, with D perhaps matching TRBD1 (5 bases). Germline CDR1 reads MGHRA; CDR2 reads YSYEKL. Between the trimmed V and J ends, which lost 4 bases and 0 bases, there was a span of 9 bases. The CDR3 loop spans 14 amino acids. The DNA for the CDR3 is TGCGCCAGCAGCCGATCGGGGGTGAACACTGAAGCTTTCTTT. Its translation: CASSRSGVNTEAFF.

This chain connects TRBV11-2 to TRBJ2-2; 7 bases are a match to TRBD1. Germline CDR1 and CDR2: SGHAT and FQNNGV. J was trimmed by 1 base and V by 5 bases; bases with no gene match: 4. The CDR3 length is 15 residues. This chain's CDR3 is CASSPDRKNTGELFF. CDR3 coding DNA: TGTGCCAGCAGCCCGGACAGGAAGAACACCGGGGAGCTGTTTTTT.

The chain carries TRBV28 and TRBJ1-5, with 7 positions matching TRBD1. From germline, CDR1 is MDHEN and CDR2 SYDVKM. Losses at the gene ends were 5 bases for V and 3 bases for J; bases not matched to a gene: 7. This CDR3 region has 15 residues. The CDR3 protein is CASSAETGDNQPQHF. The CDR3 DNA follows: TGTGCCAGCAGTGCCGAAACAGGGGACAATCAGCCCCAGCATTTT.

The CDR3, as DNA: TGTGCCAGCAGCCAATACCCGACAGGGGCAACGAACACCGGGGAGCTGTTTTTT. As protein: CASSQYPTGATNTGELFF. The chain is built from TRBV3-1 (or the pseudogene TRBV3-2) and TRBJ2-2; 8 nucleotides match TRBD1. V was clipped by 2 bases and J by 0 bases; unmatched bases: 8. Germline assignment: CDR1 LGHDT and CDR2 YNNKEL (reference sequence). The CDR3 loop spans 18 amino acids.

The rearrangement joins TRBV12-3 or TRBV12-4 to TRBJ2-7; TRBD2 might be the D (7 bases). Between the trimmed V and J ends, which lost 6 bases and 7 bases, there was a span of 16 bases. The CDR3 spans 13 residues. The CDR3 protein is CASSSSGGREQYF. CDR3 nucleotides: TGTGCCAGCAGCTCGTCCGGGGGGCGGGAGCAGTACTTC.

The rearrangement uses TRBV12-3 or TRBV12-4 and TRBJ2-7; D is ambiguous. This CDR3 region has 12 residues. The V and J ends lost 3 bases and 4 bases respectively, with 7 bases between them. The CDR3: CASSFTRYEQYF. CDR3 nucleotides: TGTGCCAGCAGTTTTACCCGGTACGAGCAGTACTTC.

J is TRBJ1-3 and V is TRBV18, with D tentatively TRBD1 (5 bases). V lost 3 bases and J 0 bases, leaving 18 bases between the germline ends. This CDR3 has 18 residues. The germline CDR1 and CDR2 sequences are KGHSH and LQKENI. The DNA for the CDR3 is TGTGCCAGCTCACCCCAGGAGGGGATCCCTCTCTCTGGAAACACCATATATTTT. Translation gives CASSPQEGIPLSGNTIYF.

The chain uses TRBV6-2 or TRBV6-3 and TRBJ2-7, with 7 bases lining up with TRBD1. Germline trimming cut 4 bases from V and 9 bases from J; bases unmatched to any gene: 9. The CDR3 is 13 amino acids. CDR1 is MNHEY, CDR2 SVGEGT, per germline. The CDR3 loop is CASSFFPNRGQYF. The CDR3 coding sequence is TGTGCCAGCAGTTTCTTTCCGAACAGGGGGCAGTACTTC.

The CDR3 DNA reads TGCAGTGCTACTCTAGTGTATGAGCAGTTCTTC. It codes for CSATLVYEQFF. V and J are TRBV20-1 and TRBJ2-1; D remains unclear. CDR1 and CDR2 from the germline V gene are DFQATT and SNEGSKA (reference sequence). The CDR3 has 11 residues. The V end lost 4 bases, the J end lost 8 bases, and 9 bases lay between the germline ends.

This clone was recorded a few times. The CDR3 sequence: CASSLTAGNTIYF. The CDR3 nucleotides are TGTGCCAGCAGCCTGACTGCTGGAAACACCATATATTTT. The rearrangement links TRBV7-2 to TRBJ1-3; D gene unclear. Germline V CDR1 and CDR2: SGHTA, FQGNSA. The germline V and J ends were trimmed by 5 bases and 2 bases, with 7 bases remaining between them. The length of the CDR3 is 13 residues.

This clone was counted between two and nine times. V and J are TRBV2 and TRBJ2-7; D ambiguous. The ends were cut back, 7 bases at V and 2 bases at J, with 9 bases in the middle. The CDR3 runs to 12 residues. The germline CDR1 and CDR2 sequences are SNHLY and FYNNEI. The CDR3 DNA reads TGTGCCAGCAATCCCTCTCCCTACGAGCAGTACTTC. Amino acids: CASNPSPYEQYF.

This clone was seen a few times. The chain recombines TRBV24-1 with TRBJ1-2; no clear D gene. The V end lost 4 bases, the J end lost 0 bases, and 14 bases lay between the germline ends. This CDR3 contains 16 residues. CDR1 is KGHDR and CDR2 is SFDVKD in the germline V gene. Written as DNA, the CDR3 is TGTGCCACCAGTGACGTCCCTCGACATACTAACTATGGCTACACCTTC. Translating gives CATSDVPRHTNYGYTF.

Only a few counts were recorded for this clone. V gene TRBV4-2 combines with J gene TRBJ1-1, with D uncertain. Germline loops: CDR1 LGHNA, CDR2 YNFKEQ. This CDR3 is 14 amino acids long. With 0 bases removed from V and 3 bases from J, the gap between germline ends came to 8 bases. The CDR3 protein is CASSQEVGYTEAFF. The CDR3 nucleotides read TGTGCCAGCAGCCAAGAAGTCGGGTACACTGAAGCTTTCTTT.

The genes are TRBV28 and TRBJ1-2; a weak D match, TRBD1 (6 bases). The CDR3 sequence is 13 residues long. The V end was cut by 2 bases, the J end by 7 bases, with 11 bases between. Germline V gene lookup returns CDR1 MDHEN and CDR2 SYDVKM. The CDR3 nucleotides are TGTGCCAGCAGTTTAAACAGGGTGGGTGGCTACACCTTC. Its protein product is CASSLNRVGGYTF.

The genes are TRBV28 and TRBJ2-7; the D gene is possibly TRBD1 (5 bases). Germline-derived CDR1 and CDR2 are MDHEN and SYDVKM. Trimming removed 6 bases at V and 4 bases at J, with 10 bases between. This CDR3 comprises 12 residues. The CDR3 protein is CASRKTGYEQYF. For the CDR3, the DNA is TGTGCCAGCAGAAAAACAGGTTACGAGCAGTACTTC.

To note about this clone: The same CDR3 can be traced to other DNA sequences in this sample. This sequence joins TRBV7-9 and TRBJ2-3, with D maybe TRBD2 (5 bases). Trimming stripped 1 base from V and 5 bases from J, with 10 bases between. Germline V lookup: CDR1 SEHNR, CDR2 FQNEAQ (reference sequence). This CDR3 is 14 amino acids long. DNA of the CDR3: TGTGCCAGCAGCTTAGGTCGGGGTGGAGATACGCAGTATTTT. It encodes CASSLGRGGDTQYF.

The chain recombines TRBV3-1 (or the pseudogene TRBV3-2) with TRBJ2-7, with 11 bases that match TRBD2. With 4 bases clipped from V and 5 bases from J, the junction kept 7 bases outside the gene matches. Germline-derived CDR1 and CDR2 are LGHDT and YNNKEL (reference sequence). The CDR3 sequence is 15 residues long. DNA of the CDR3: TGTGCCAGCAGCCCTTTAGCGGGGGGGCGAAACGAGCAGTACTTC. Residues: CASSPLAGGRNEQYF.

The chain joins TRBV7-2 to TRBJ2-3; 7 bases match TRBD2. The trim removed 10 bases at V and 6 bases at J, leaving 7 bases unmatched. This CDR3 has 12 amino acids. Germline V lookup: CDR1 SGHTA, CDR2 FQGNSA. The CDR3 sequence is CATGLSEDTQYF. The CDR3 DNA reads as TGTGCCACGGGACTATCAGAGGATACGCAGTATTTT.

The J gene is TRBJ1-1, the V gene TRBV28; the D gene is possibly TRBD1 (6 bases). This CDR3 is built from 12 residues. Trimming stripped 5 bases from V and 7 bases from J, with 11 bases between. CDR1 and CDR2 (germline): MDHEN, SYDVKM. The CDR3 sequence is CASSNRVSEAFF. The CDR3 DNA sequence: TGTGCCAGCAGTAACAGGGTCAGTGAAGCTTTCTTT.